Following are 14 T cell receptor beta chains from one sample sequenced in a study of beta chain features in type 1 diabetes. The isolated RNA, all of it, was reverse transcribed, so expressed TCRB transcripts were what got sequenced. Measured with immunoSEQ multiplex PCR; TCRdb has only the in-frame clones, and not every one. The data show hundreds of thousands of clones, about a sixth seen once. The sample comprised naive CD4+ T cells from blood. Source of these receptors: a man between 18 and 35 years old in good health.

The rearrangement uses TRBV7-9 and TRBJ1-1; D might be TRBD1 (6 bases). CDR1 is SEHNR and CDR2 is FQNEAQ in the germline V gene (reference sequence). With 0 bases removed from V and 12 bases from J, the gap between germline ends came to 14 bases. The CDR3 has 13 amino acids. The CDR3 protein is CASSLASGAQSFF. Here the CDR3 DNA reads TGTGCCAGCAGCTTAGCGTCGGGGGCGCAGTCTTTCTTT.

This clone appeared a few times. This chain joins TRBV7-9 and TRBJ2-7, with a tentative D call TRBD1 (6 bases). V was pared by 8 bases and J by 5 bases, with 19 bases between. From germline, CDR1 is SEHNR and CDR2 FQNEAQ (reference sequence). This CDR3 has 14 amino acids. This chain's CDR3 is CASGPGQLGDEQYF. The CDR3 region has the DNA TGTGCCAGCGGTCCGGGACAACTGGGTGACGAGCAGTACTTC. Full variable domain (rest looked up from reference TRBV7-9 and TRBJ2-7): DTGVSQNPRHKITKRGQNVTFRCDPISEHNRLYWYRQTLGQGPEFLTYFQNEAQLEKSRLLSDRFSAERPKGSFSTLEIQRTEQGDSAMYLCASGPGQLGDEQYFGPGTRLTVT.

J is TRBJ1-1 and V is TRBV29-1; 7 bases match TRBD1. Unmatched junction bases numbered 5, after V lost 6 bases and J lost 1 base. Germline CDR1 SQVTM, CDR2 ANQGSEA. The length of the CDR3 is 13 residues. The CDR3 DNA sequence: TGCAGCGTGGACAGGAGGAGGAACACTGAAGCTTTCTTT. Protein sequence: CSVDRRRNTEAFF.

The chain employs TRBV28 and TRBJ1-2; unclear D gene. The CDR3 contains 14 residues. CDR1 is MDHEN, CDR2 SYDVKM, per germline. The V end lost 6 bases, the J end lost 2 bases, and 13 bases lay between the germline ends. CDR3 in amino acids: CASREVGPNYGYTF. DNA of the CDR3: TGTGCCAGCAGGGAGGTAGGACCGAACTATGGCTACACCTTC.

This clone appeared a few times. V and J are TRBV11-2 and TRBJ2-1; 8 nucleotides agree with TRBD2. V shed 5 bases, J shed 10 bases, and the junction held 10 bases outside the gene matches. Germline V CDR1 and CDR2: SGHAT, FQNNGV. This CDR3 has 14 amino acids. The CDR3 region is CASSITGLGMEQFF. DNA for the CDR3: TGTGCCAGCAGCATCACGGGACTAGGGATGGAGCAGTTCTTC.

This clone showed up just a few times. This chain connects TRBV29-1 to TRBJ2-5; D could derive from TRBD1 or TRBD2 (5 bases each). CDR1 and CDR2 from the germline V gene are SQVTM and ANQGSEA. This CDR3 has 14 residues. The germline V and J ends were trimmed by 0 bases and 7 bases, with 15 bases remaining between them. The chain's CDR3 is CSVEEVGPGVTQYF. CDR3 coding DNA: TGCAGCGTTGAAGAAGTGGGACCAGGCGTGACCCAGTACTTC.

This clone has only a few counts. The chain is built from TRBV30 and TRBJ1-6; TRBD1 agrees at 10 bases. This CDR3 contains 15 residues. V lost 0 bases to trimming and J lost 8 bases; unmatched junction nucleotides: 4. Germline V CDR1 and CDR2: GTSNPN, SVGIG (reference sequence). The CDR3 spells CAWSVLGTGDSPLHF. CDR3 DNA: TGTGCCTGGAGTGTACTAGGGACAGGGGATTCACCCCTCCACTTT.

The chain is built from TRBV10-3 and TRBJ1-5; TRBD1 matches 8 bases. This CDR3 contains 14 residues. In germline, CDR1 is ENHRY, CDR2 SYGVKD. The J segment lost 7 bases and the V segment lost 6 bases, leaving 8 bases of the junction unmatched. The chain's CDR3 is CAISSDRGGQPQHF. In nucleotides, the CDR3 is TGTGCCATCAGCTCCGACAGGGGTGGGCAGCCCCAGCATTTT.

This clone was seen a few times. The chain carries TRBV20-1 and TRBJ2-7, with D possibly called TRBD1 or TRBD2 (6 bases each). Trimming left V 6 bases short and J 9 bases short, with 15 bases between. CDR3 length: 11 amino acids. Germline lookup yields CDR1 DFQATT and CDR2 SNEGSKA (reference sequence). CDR3 coding DNA: TGCAGTGCGCCGGGGGCACCGGGGCAGTACTTC. Translation gives CSAPGAPGQYF.

The chain is built from TRBV5-1 and TRBJ1-2, with D tentatively TRBD1 (6 bases). V shed 4 bases and J shed 8 bases, with 12 bases lying between them. Per the germline V gene, CDR1 is SGHRS and CDR2 is YFSETQ. The CDR3 loop spans 12 amino acids. The CDR3 nucleotides are TGCGCCAGCAGCACCTCAGGGGTAGGCTACACCTTC. Protein sequence: CASSTSGVGYTF.

This clone has more than one count but fewer than ten. V is TRBV11-2 and J is TRBJ2-5; 8 bases match TRBD2. The CDR3 extends over 17 amino acids. Germline CDR1 SGHAT, CDR2 FQNNGV. J gave up 7 bases and V 0 bases, and 13 bases lay outside the gene matches. The CDR3 region is CASSLDRRGASGATQYF. The DNA for the CDR3 is TGTGCCAGCAGCTTAGATCGGCGGGGGGCGAGCGGTGCGACCCAGTACTTC.

The rearrangement uses TRBV14 and TRBJ2-7; a weak D match, TRBD1 (6 bases). Germline V gives CDR1 SGHDN, CDR2 FVKESK. With 3 bases removed from V and 2 bases from J, the gap between germline ends came to 11 bases. The CDR3 has 14 amino acids. The chain's CDR3 is CASSQSRGPYEQYF. The CDR3 DNA sequence: TGTGCCAGCAGCCAGTCCAGGGGCCCCTACGAGCAGTACTTC.

This clone was seen only a few times. The rearrangement uses TRBV7-6 and TRBJ2-3, with D perhaps matching TRBD2 (5 bases). V dropped 3 bases and J dropped 1 base, with 14 bases sitting between them. Germline assignment: CDR1 SGHVS and CDR2 FNYEAQ. The CDR3 extends over 16 amino acids. The DNA for the CDR3 is TGTGCCAGCAGCTTCCGAGGGAAGTGGGGCACAGATACGCAGTATTTT. Its protein is CASSFRGKWGTDTQYF.

The chain has TRBV7-3 and TRBJ2-1; 8 bases line up with TRBD2. The V gene's germline CDR1 is SGHTA and CDR2 FQGTGA. The CDR3 covers 14 residues. The junction had 6 bases not matched to a gene; V was cut back by 5 bases and J by 6 bases. CDR3 sequence reads: CASSAGLVGNEQFF. In nucleotides, the CDR3 is TGTGCCAGCAGCGCGGGACTAGTCGGCAATGAGCAGTTCTTC.